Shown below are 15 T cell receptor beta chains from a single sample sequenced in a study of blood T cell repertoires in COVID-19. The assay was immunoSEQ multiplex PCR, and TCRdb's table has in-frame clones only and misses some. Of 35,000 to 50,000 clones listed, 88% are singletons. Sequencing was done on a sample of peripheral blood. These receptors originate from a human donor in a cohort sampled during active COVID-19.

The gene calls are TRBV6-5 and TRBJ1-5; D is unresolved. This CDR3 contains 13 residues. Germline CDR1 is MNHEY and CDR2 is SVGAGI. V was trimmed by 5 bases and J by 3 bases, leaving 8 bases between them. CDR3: CASSPRVNQPQHF. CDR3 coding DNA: TGTGCCAGCAGTCCCCGGGTCAATCAGCCCCAGCATTTT.

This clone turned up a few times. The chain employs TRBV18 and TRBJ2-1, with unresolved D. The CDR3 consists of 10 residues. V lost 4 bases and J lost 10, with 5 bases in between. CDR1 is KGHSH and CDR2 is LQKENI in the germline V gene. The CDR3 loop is CASSLSEQFF. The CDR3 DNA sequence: TGTGCCAGCTCACTGTCGGAGCAGTTCTTC. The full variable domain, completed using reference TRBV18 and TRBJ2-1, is NAGVMQNPRHLVRRRGQEARLRCSPMKGHSHVYWYRQLPEEGLKFMVYLQKENIIDESGMPKERFSAEFPKEGPSILRIQQVVRGDSAAYFCASSLSEQFFGPGTRLTVL.

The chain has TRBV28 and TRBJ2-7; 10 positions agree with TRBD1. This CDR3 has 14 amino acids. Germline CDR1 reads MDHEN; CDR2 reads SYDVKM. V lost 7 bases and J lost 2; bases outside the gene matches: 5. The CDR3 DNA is TGTGCCAGCAAGACAGGGGGCCTCACCTACGAGCAGTACTTC. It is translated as CASKTGGLTYEQYF. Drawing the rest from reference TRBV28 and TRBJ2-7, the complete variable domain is DVKVTQSSRYLVKRTGEKVFLECVQDMDHENMFWYRQDPGLGLRLIYFSYDVKMKEKGDIPEGYSVSREKKERFSLILESASTNQTSMYLCASKTGGLTYEQYFGPGTRLTVT.

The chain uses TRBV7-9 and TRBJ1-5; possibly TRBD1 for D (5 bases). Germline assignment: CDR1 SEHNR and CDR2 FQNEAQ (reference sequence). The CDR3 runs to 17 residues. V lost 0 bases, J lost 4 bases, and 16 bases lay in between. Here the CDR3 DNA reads TGTGCCAGCAGCTTAGCAGGATCGGGGCGGGGGAATCAGCCCCAGCATTTT. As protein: CASSLAGSGRGNQPQHF. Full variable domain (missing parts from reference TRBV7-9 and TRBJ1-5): DTGVSQNPRHKITKRGQNVTFRCDPISEHNRLYWYRQTLGQGPEFLTYFQNEAQLEKSRLLSDRFSAERPKGSFSTLEIQRTEQGDSAMYLCASSLAGSGRGNQPQHFGDGTRLSIL.

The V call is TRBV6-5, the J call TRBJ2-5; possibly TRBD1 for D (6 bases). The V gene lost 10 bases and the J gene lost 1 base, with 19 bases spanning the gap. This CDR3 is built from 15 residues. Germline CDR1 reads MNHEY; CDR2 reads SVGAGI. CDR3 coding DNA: TGTGCCACCACCGGGATGGGACAACTCCAAGAGACCCAGTACTTC. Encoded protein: CATTGMGQLQETQYF.

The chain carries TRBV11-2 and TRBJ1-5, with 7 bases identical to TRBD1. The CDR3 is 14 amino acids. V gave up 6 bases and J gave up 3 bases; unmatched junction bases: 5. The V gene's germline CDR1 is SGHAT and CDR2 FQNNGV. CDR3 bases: TGTGCCAGCAGTCTACAGGGGACCAATCAGCCCCAGCATTTT. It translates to CASSLQGTNQPQHF.

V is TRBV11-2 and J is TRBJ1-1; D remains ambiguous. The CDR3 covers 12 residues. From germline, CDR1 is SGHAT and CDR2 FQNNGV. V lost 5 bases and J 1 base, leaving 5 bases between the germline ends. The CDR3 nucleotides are TGTGCCAGCAGCAATAGGAACACTGAAGCTTTCTTT. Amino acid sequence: CASSNRNTEAFF.

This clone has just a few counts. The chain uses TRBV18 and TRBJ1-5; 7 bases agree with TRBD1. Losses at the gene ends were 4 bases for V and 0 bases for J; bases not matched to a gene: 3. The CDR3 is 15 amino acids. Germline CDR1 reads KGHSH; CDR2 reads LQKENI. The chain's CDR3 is CASSLTGDSNQPQHF. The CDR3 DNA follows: TGTGCCAGCTCACTTACAGGGGATAGCAATCAGCCCCAGCATTTT.

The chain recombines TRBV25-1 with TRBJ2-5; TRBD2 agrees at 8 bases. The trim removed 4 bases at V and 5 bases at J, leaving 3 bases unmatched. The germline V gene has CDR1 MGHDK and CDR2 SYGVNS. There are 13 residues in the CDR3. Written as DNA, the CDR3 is TGTGCCAGCAGTGGATCTAGCGGGGAGACCCAGTACTTC. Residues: CASSGSSGETQYF.

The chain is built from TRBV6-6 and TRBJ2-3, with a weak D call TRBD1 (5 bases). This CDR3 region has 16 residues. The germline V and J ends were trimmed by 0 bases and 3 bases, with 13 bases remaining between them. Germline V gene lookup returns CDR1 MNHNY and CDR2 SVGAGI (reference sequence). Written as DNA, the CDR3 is TGTGCCAGCAGTTACTCGGGGCAGGATAATACAGATACGCAGTATTTT. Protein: CASSYSGQDNTDTQYF.

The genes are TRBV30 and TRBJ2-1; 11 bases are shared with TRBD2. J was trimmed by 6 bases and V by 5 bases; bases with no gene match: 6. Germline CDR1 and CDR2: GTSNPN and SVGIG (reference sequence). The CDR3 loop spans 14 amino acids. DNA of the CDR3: TGTGCCTGGCAGACGGGACTAGCGGTCAATGAGCAGTTCTTC. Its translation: CAWQTGLAVNEQFF.

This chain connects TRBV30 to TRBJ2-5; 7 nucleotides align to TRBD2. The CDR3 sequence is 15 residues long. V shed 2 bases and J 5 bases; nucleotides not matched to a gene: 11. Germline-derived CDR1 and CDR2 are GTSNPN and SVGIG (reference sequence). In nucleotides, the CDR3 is TGTGCCTGGAGTACGGGACTATCCATTTTGGAGACCCAGTACTTC. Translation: CAWSTGLSILETQYF.

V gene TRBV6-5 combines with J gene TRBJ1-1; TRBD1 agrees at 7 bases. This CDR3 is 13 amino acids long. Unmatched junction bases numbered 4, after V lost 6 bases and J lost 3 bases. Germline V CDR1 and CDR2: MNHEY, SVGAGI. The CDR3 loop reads CASRPGQYTEAFF. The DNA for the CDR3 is TGTGCCAGCAGGCCGGGACAGTACACTGAAGCTTTCTTT.

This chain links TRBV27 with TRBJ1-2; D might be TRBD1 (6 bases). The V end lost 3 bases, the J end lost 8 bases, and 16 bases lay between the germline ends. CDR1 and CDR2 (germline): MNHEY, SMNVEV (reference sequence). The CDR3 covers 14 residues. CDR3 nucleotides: TGTGCCAGCAGTTTGCTCGGGACATCCAACGGCTACACCTTC. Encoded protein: CASSLLGTSNGYTF.

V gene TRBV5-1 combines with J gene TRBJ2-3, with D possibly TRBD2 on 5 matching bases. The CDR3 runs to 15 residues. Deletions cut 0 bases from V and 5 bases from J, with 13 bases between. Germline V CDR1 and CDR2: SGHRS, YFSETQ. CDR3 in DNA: TGCGCCAGCAGCTTGGATAGTTACGGGGAAGATACGCAGTATTTT. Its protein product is CASSLDSYGEDTQYF.